This T cell receptor beta chain was sequenced for a study of blood T cells in healthy people across ages. Across the study: About one barcoded beta molecule per two T cells came from capture by template switching.

Concerning this clonotype itself: The target antigen is unknown.

Primed by a sample-barcoded 5' primer and a J-beta primer mix, a second PCR proceeded for 7 to 11 cycles. Via MiXCR, TCRdb re-called the 5' RACE reads, giving one row per CDR3 protein. There are about 1.6 million distinct CDR3 sequences in the sample; roughly 30% occur only once, and 10% to 12% lies in the top ten. Overall study findings and caveats: TCR beta diversity correlated strongly with naive T cell percentage. Comparison with aged donors showed that long-lived donors had more naive CD4+ cells and higher diversity.

The V end lost 0 bases, the J end lost 5 bases, and 10 bases lay between the germline ends. Per germline, CDR1 SGHNT and CDR2 YYREEE (reference sequence). The CDR3 loop spans 14 amino acids. Material: blood. This chain uses TRBV5-4 with TRBJ2-3; tentatively, D is TRBD2 (6 bases). The TCR comes from a woman in her 30s in good health. Written as DNA, the CDR3 is TGTGCCAGCAGCTTGGTACTGGGGGGAGATACGCAGTATTTT. Translating gives CASSLVLGGDTQYF.